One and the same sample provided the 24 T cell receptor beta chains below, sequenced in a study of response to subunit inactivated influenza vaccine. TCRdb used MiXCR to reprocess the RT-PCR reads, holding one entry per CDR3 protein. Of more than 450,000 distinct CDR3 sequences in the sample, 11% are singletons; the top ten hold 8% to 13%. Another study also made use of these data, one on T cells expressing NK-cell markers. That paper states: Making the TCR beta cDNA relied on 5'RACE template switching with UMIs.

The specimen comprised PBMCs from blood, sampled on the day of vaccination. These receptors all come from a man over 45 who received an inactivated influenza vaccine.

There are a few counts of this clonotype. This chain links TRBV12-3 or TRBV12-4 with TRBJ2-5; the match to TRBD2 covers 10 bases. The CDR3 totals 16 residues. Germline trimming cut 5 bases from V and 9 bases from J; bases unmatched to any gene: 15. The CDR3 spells CASSPSGTSVQKAQYF. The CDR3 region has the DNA TGTGCCAGCAGTCCCTCCGGGACTAGCGTACAAAAGGCCCAGTACTTC.

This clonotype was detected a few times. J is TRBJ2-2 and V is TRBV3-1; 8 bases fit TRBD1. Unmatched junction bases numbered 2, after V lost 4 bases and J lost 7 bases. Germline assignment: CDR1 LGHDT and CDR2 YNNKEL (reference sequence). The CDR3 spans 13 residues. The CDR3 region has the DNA TGTGCCAGCAGCCCAGGGGGCGGCGGGGAGCTGTTTTTT. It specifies CASSPGGGGELFF.

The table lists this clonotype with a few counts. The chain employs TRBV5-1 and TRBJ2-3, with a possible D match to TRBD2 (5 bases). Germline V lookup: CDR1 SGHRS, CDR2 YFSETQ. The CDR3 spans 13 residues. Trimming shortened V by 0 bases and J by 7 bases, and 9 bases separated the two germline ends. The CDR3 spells CASSLDSGYTQYF. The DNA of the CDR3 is TGCGCCAGCAGCTTGGACTCGGGGTATACGCAGTATTTT.

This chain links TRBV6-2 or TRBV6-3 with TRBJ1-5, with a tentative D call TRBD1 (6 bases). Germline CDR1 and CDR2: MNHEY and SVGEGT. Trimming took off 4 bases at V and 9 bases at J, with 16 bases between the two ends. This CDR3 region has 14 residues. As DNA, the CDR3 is TGTGCCAGCAGTTGGGCAGGGGCCCAGCCGCCCCAGCATTTT. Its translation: CASSWAGAQPPQHF.

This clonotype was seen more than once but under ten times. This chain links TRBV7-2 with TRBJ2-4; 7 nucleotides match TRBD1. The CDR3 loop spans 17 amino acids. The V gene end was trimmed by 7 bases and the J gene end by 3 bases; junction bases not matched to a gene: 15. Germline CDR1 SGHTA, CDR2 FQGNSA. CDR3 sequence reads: CASNQDRRLVGKNIQYF. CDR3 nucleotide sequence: TGTGCCAGCAACCAGGACAGGCGCTTAGTGGGCAAAAACATTCAGTACTTC.

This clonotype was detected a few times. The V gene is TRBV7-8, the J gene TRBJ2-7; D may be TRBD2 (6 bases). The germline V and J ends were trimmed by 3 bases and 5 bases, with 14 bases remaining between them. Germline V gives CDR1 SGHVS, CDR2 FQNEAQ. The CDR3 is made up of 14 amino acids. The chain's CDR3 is CASSFVRGGDEQYF. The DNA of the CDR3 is TGTGCCAGCAGCTTTGTCCGGGGAGGCGACGAGCAGTACTTC.

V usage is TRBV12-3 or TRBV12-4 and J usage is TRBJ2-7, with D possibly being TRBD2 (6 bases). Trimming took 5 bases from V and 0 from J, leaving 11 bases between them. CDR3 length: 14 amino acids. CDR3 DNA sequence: TGTGCCAGCAGTGCCCACGGGAGCTCCTACGAGCAGTACTTC. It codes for CASSAHGSSYEQYF.

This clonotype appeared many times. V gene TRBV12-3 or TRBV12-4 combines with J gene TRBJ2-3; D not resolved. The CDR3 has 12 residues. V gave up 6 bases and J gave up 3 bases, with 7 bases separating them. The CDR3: CASRRLTDTQYF. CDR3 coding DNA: TGTGCCAGCAGGCGGCTTACAGATACGCAGTATTTT.

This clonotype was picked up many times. CDR3 amino acids: CSALAEKISYEQYF. In nucleotides, the CDR3 is TGCAGCGCCCTAGCGGAAAAGATTTCCTACGAGCAGTACTTC. The gene calls are TRBV29-1 and TRBJ2-7; 7 bases agree with TRBD2. Germline CDR1 reads SQVTM; CDR2 reads ANQGSEA. The V segment lost 7 bases and the J segment 1 base; nucleotides outside the gene matches: 10. The CDR3 spans 14 residues.

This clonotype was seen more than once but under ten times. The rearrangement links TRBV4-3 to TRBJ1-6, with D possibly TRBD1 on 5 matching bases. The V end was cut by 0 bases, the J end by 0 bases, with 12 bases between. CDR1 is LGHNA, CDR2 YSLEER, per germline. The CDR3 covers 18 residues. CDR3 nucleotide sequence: TGCGCCAGCAGCCAAGACTCCCCCAGGGCCTCCTATAATTCACCCCTCCACTTT. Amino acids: CASSQDSPRASYNSPLHF.

The CDR3 protein is CSARSQPLAKNIQYF. The CDR3 DNA is TGCAGTGCTAGATCACAGCCTCTAGCCAAAAACATTCAGTACTTC. The chain links TRBV20-1 to TRBJ2-4; D is undetermined. Trimming pared 2 bases from V and 0 bases from J, leaving 11 bases between. The CDR3 contains 15 residues. Germline V gene sequence: CDR1 DFQATT, CDR2 SNEGSKA (reference sequence).

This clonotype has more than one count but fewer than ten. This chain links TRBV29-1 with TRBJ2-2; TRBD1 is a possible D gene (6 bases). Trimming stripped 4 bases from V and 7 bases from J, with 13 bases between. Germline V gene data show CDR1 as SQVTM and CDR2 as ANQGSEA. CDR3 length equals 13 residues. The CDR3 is CSVGDPTGGELFF. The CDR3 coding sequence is TGCAGCGTTGGGGACCCGACAGGCGGGGAGCTGTTTTTT.

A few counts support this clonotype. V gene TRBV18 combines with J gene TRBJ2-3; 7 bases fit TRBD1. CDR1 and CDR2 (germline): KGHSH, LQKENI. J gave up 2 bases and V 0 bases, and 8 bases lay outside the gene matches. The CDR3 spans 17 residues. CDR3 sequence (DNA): TGTGCCAGCTCACCACCTATCCTGGGACAGAACACAGATACGCAGTATTTT. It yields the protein CASSPPILGQNTDTQYF. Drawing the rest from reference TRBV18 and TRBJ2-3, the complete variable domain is NAGVMQNPRHLVRRRGQEARLRCSPMKGHSHVYWYRQLPEEGLKFMVYLQKENIIDESGMPKERFSAEFPKEGPSILRIQQVVRGDSAAYFCASSPPILGQNTDTQYFGPGTRLTVL.

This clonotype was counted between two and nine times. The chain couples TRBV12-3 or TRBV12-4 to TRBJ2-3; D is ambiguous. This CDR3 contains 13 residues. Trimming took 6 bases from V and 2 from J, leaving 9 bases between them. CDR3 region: CASRIQNTDTQYF. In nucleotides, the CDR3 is TGTGCCAGCAGGATACAGAACACAGATACGCAGTATTTT.

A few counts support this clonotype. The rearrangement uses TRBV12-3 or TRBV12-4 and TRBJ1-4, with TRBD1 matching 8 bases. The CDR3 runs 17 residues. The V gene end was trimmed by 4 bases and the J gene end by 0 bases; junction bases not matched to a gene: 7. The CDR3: CASSSPGQDSTNEKLFF. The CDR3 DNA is TGTGCCAGCAGTTCCCCGGGACAGGATTCAACTAATGAAAAACTGTTTTTT.

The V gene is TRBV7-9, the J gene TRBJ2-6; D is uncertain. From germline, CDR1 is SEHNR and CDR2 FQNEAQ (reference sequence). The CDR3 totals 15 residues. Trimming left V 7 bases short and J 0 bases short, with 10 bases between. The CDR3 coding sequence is TGTGCCAGCACTTGGGTCCGCTCTGGGGCCAACGTCCTGACTTTC. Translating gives CASTWVRSGANVLTF.

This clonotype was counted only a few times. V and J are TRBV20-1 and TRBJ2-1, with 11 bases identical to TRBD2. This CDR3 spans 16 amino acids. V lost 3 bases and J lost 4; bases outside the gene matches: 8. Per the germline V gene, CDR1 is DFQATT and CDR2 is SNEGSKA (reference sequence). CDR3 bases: TGCAGTGCTAGTTACCTAGCGGGAGGATTTTACAATGAGCAGTTCTTC. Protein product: CSASYLAGGFYNEQFF.

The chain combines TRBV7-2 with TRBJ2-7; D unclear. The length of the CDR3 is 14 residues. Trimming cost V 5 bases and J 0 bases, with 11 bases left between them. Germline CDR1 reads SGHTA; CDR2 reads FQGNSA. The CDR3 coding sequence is TGTGCCAGCAGCCAGACAAGGAGCTCCTACGAGCAGTACTTC. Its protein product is CASSQTRSSYEQYF.

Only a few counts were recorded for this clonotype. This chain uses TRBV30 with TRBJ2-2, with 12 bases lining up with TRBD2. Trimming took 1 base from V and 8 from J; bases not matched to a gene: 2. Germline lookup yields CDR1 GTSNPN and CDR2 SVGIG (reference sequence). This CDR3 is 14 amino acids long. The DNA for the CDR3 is TGTGCCTGGAGTGAAGGACTAGCGGGAGGGGAGCTGTTTTTT. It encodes CAWSEGLAGGELFF.

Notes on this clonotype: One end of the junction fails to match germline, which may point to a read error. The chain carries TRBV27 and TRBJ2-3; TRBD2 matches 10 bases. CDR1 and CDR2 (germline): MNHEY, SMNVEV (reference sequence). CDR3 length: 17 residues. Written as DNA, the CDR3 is TGTGCCAGCAGCTTTATTTACAGCGGGGGGGCCACAGAGACGCAGTATTTT. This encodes CASSFIYSGGATETQYF.

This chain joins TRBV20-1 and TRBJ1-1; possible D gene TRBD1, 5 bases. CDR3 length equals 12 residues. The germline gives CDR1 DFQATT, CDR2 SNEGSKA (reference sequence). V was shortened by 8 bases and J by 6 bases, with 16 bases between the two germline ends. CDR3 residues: CSKQEQLAEAFF. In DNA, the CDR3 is TGCAGTAAACAGGAGCAGTTAGCTGAAGCTTTCTTT.

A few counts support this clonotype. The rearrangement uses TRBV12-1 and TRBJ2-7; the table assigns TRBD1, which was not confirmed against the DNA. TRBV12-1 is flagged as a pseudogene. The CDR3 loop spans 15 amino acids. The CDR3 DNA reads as TGTGCCAGCAGCCGTACGAGGGGGGACCCCTTAGAGCAGTACTTC. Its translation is CASSRTRGDPLEQYF.

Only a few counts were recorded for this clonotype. The CDR3 region is CSARVFTGELFF. The CDR3 DNA reads TGCAGTGCTAGAGTATTCACCGGGGAGCTGTTTTTT. The rearrangement links TRBV20-1 to TRBJ2-2; D is undetermined. This CDR3 is 12 amino acids long. CDR1 DFQATT and CDR2 SNEGSKA come from the germline V gene (reference sequence). V dropped 1 base and J dropped 4 bases, with 4 bases sitting between them.

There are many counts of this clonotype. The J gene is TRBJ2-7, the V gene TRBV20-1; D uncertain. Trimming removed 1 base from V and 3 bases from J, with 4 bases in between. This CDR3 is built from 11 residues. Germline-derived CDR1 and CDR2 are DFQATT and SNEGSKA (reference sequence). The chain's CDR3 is CSARANYEQYF. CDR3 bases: TGCAGTGCTAGAGCCAACTACGAGCAGTACTTC.